The 30 T cell receptor beta chains listed next were all sequenced from one sample in a study of blood T cell repertoires in COVID-19. Clones were read by immunoSEQ multiplex PCR, and TCRdb kept only the in-frame ones, dropping some. In the table there are some 140,000 clones, around 85% of which are singletons. Sequencing used peripheral blood. These receptors all stem from a human donor in a cohort sampled during active COVID-19.

The V gene is TRBV6-5, the J gene TRBJ1-2; unclear D gene. Germline assignment: CDR1 MNHEY and CDR2 SVGAGI. V dropped 0 bases and J dropped 8 bases, with 13 bases sitting between them. The CDR3 covers 14 residues. CDR3 in DNA: TGTGCCAGCAGTTACTCGGATCAGGCTCAGGGCTACACCTTC. Translating it yields CASSYSDQAQGYTF.

This chain uses TRBV7-2 with TRBJ2-7, with 10 bases matching TRBD2. Germline V gene sequence: CDR1 SGHTA, CDR2 FQGNSA. The CDR3 covers 14 residues. Trimming at V came to 4 bases and at J to 2 bases, leaving 2 bases not matched to a gene. The CDR3 nucleotides read TGTGCCAGCAGCTATAGCGGGGGGACCTACGAGCAGTACTTC. Translated, it gives CASSYSGGTYEQYF.

Comment on this clone: One end of the junction varies from germline; a read error may be responsible. V and J are TRBV7-7 and TRBJ1-1; D unclear. The CDR3 consists of 17 residues. CDR1 is SSHAT and CDR2 is FNYEAQ in the germline V gene (reference sequence). CDR3 loop: CASSPTIAGYMNTEAFF. CDR3 DNA sequence: TGTGCTAGCAGCCCTACCATCGCAGGCTATATGAACACTGAAGCTTTCTTT.

The chain links TRBV5-8 to TRBJ1-6; no reliable D call. CDR3 size: 15 residues. The V end lost 2 bases, the J end lost 1 base, and 7 bases lay between the germline ends. CDR1 and CDR2 from the germline V gene are SGHTS and YDEGEE. CDR3 nucleotide sequence: TGTGCCAGCAGCTTAGGAGCGTCCTATAATTCACCCCTCCACTTT. Its protein is CASSLGASYNSPLHF.

There are a few counts of this clone. The chain has TRBV30 and TRBJ1-3; 12 nucleotides line up with TRBD1. Germline V CDR1 and CDR2: GTSNPN, SVGIG (reference sequence). V trimming: 4 bases; J trimming: 4 bases; junction bases outside the gene matches: 11. The length of the CDR3 is 17 residues. The CDR3 loop is CAWNRDRGRNSGNTIYF. For the CDR3, the DNA is TGTGCCTGGAACCGGGACAGGGGGCGGAATTCGGGAAACACCATATATTTT.

In its sample, this clone was seen once. This rearrangement joins TRBV3-1 (or the pseudogene TRBV3-2) to TRBJ1-2, with a tentative D call TRBD1 (5 bases). This CDR3 is built from 13 residues. The germline CDR1 and CDR2 sequences are LGHDT and YNNKEL (reference sequence). Between the trimmed V and J ends, which lost 1 base and 8 bases, there was a span of 11 bases. The CDR3 here is CASSQASGKGYTF. The CDR3, as DNA: TGTGCCAGCAGCCAAGCCTCAGGGAAGGGCTACACCTTC.

In this sample, this clone turned up many times. This sequence joins TRBV18 and TRBJ2-1; 7 bases align to TRBD2. The germline V gene encodes CDR1 KGHSH and CDR2 LQKENI. The ends lost 3 bases at V and 4 bases at J; junction bases unmatched: 6. CDR3 length: 15 residues. The CDR3 DNA reads TGTGCCAGCTCACCGCGGGAGAGGAGTTACAATGAGCAGTTCTTC. Residues: CASSPRERSYNEQFF.

The chain couples TRBV6-5 to TRBJ2-7; 9 nucleotides match TRBD1. CDR1 is MNHEY and CDR2 is SVGAGI in the germline V gene. The trim removed 4 bases at V and 3 bases at J, leaving 7 bases unmatched. CDR3 length equals 15 residues. CDR3 sequence (DNA): TGTGCCAGCAGTTCGACAGGGGGGGGCGGCTACGAGCAGTACGTC. It is translated as CASSSTGGGGYEQYV.

CDR3 sequence: CASSTIGESSYEQYF. CDR3 coding DNA: TGTGCCAGCAGTACTATAGGAGAGAGCTCCTACGAGCAGTACTTC. This chain uses TRBV27 with TRBJ2-7; D not resolved. The length of the CDR3 is 15 residues. V was clipped by 5 bases and J by 0 bases, with 14 bases between them. Per germline, CDR1 MNHEY and CDR2 SMNVEV (reference sequence).

As concerns this clone: In the same sample, other DNA sequences code for this CDR3. The chain couples TRBV7-9 to TRBJ2-5; 10 bases fit TRBD1. V lost 1 base to trimming and J lost 5 bases; unmatched junction nucleotides: 4. The germline gives CDR1 SEHNR, CDR2 FQNEAQ (reference sequence). The CDR3 totals 15 residues. Here the CDR3 DNA reads TGTGCCAGCAGCTTAGTGACAGGGGGCGGGGAGACCCAGTACTTC. This encodes CASSLVTGGGETQYF. Together with reference TRBV7-9 and TRBJ2-5, the CDR3 gives the full variable domain: DTGVSQNPRHKITKRGQNVTFRCDPISEHNRLYWYRQTLGQGPEFLTYFQNEAQLEKSRLLSDRFSAERPKGSFSTLEIQRTEQGDSAMYLCASSLVTGGGETQYFGPGTRLLVL.

This clone was seen more than once but under ten times. The rearrangement joins TRBV3-1 (or the pseudogene TRBV3-2) to TRBJ1-1; D gene unclear. V lost 7 bases to trimming and J lost 5 bases, with 14 bases between them. There are 13 residues in the CDR3. Germline V gene lookup returns CDR1 LGHDT and CDR2 YNNKEL (reference sequence). CDR3 DNA: TGTGCCAGCACCCGCGAGGGCTTGACTGAAGCTTTCTTT. Translating it yields CASTREGLTEAFF.

V usage is TRBV25-1 and J usage is TRBJ2-7; 7 positions agree with TRBD1. Trimming removed 5 bases from V and 2 bases from J; junction bases left unmatched: 6. Germline CDR1 reads MGHDK; CDR2 reads SYGVNS. The CDR3 runs to 14 residues. This CDR3 reads CASSRGQGAYEQYF. The CDR3 DNA is TGTGCCAGCAGTCGGGGTCAGGGGGCCTACGAGCAGTACTTC.

The chain uses TRBV5-4 and TRBJ2-7; D may be TRBD1 (5 bases). CDR1 is SGHNT, CDR2 YYREEE, per germline (reference sequence). This CDR3 has 14 amino acids. Between the trimmed V and J ends, which lost 0 bases and 2 bases, there was a span of 9 bases. The chain's CDR3 is CASSLGQTAYEQYF. The DNA for the CDR3 is TGTGCCAGCAGCTTGGGGCAGACAGCCTACGAGCAGTACTTC.

V gene TRBV5-1 combines with J gene TRBJ1-1; no definite D call. The CDR3 has 14 residues. V lost 0 bases, J lost 1 base, and 7 bases lay in between. The V gene's germline CDR1 is SGHRS and CDR2 YFSETQ. The CDR3 spells CASSLVSKNTEAFF. CDR3 nucleotide sequence: TGCGCCAGCAGCTTGGTTAGCAAGAACACTGAAGCTTTCTTT.

This sequence joins TRBV5-4 and TRBJ2-2; 9 bases line up with TRBD2. J lost 6 bases, V lost 2 bases, and 5 bases had no gene match. Germline lookup yields CDR1 SGHNT and CDR2 YYREEE (reference sequence). The CDR3 spans 15 residues. DNA of the CDR3: TGTGCCAGCAGCTTACGGCGGGAGGGTGCCGGGGAGCTGTTTTTT. The encoded protein is CASSLRREGAGELFF.

This sequence joins TRBV28 and TRBJ1-1; D unresolved. Trimming removed 1 base at V and 0 bases at J, with 9 bases between. The length of the CDR3 is 15 residues. Germline V gives CDR1 MDHEN, CDR2 SYDVKM. The CDR3 loop is CASSLSYRLNTEAFF. In nucleotides, the CDR3 is TGTGCCAGCAGTTTATCATACAGACTGAACACTGAAGCTTTCTTT.

The V and J genes are TRBV7-9 and TRBJ2-7; D is unresolved. Germline V CDR1 and CDR2: SEHNR, FQNEAQ (reference sequence). Trimming took 5 bases from V and 6 from J, leaving 8 bases between them. The CDR3 runs 11 residues. In nucleotides, the CDR3 is TGTGCCAGCAGCCGCGGCCGCGAGCAGTACTTC. It codes for CASSRGREQYF.

V and J are TRBV5-1 and TRBJ2-3; 12 bases are a match to TRBD2. The CDR3 runs to 18 residues. Germline CDR1 SGHRS, CDR2 YFSETQ. With V trimmed by 4 bases and J by 0 bases, 9 bases remained unmatched. Here the CDR3 reads CASSQTSGGRSSTDTQYF. DNA of the CDR3: TGCGCCAGCAGCCAAACTAGCGGGGGGCGATCTAGCACAGATACGCAGTATTTT.

The V call is TRBV13, the J call TRBJ2-3, with 9 positions matching TRBD2. This CDR3 contains 16 residues. Germline CDR1 PRHDT, CDR2 FYEKMQ (reference sequence). The junction had 2 bases not matched to a gene; V was cut back by 0 bases and J by 1 base. CDR3 sequence: CASSLGASGGTDTQYF. Written as DNA, the CDR3 is TGTGCCAGCAGCTTAGGGGCTAGCGGGGGCACAGATACGCAGTATTTT.

The gene calls are TRBV11-2 and TRBJ1-5; D uncertain. Trimming left V 3 bases short and J 1 base short, with 13 bases between. CDR1 and CDR2 (germline): SGHAT, FQNNGV. The CDR3 extends over 16 amino acids. CDR3 DNA: TGTGCCAGCAGCTTTGGGTCCGGAGACAGCAATCAGCCCCAGCATTTT. Translated: CASSFGSGDSNQPQHF.

In its sample, this clone was seen a few times. The chain is built from TRBV10-3 and TRBJ1-6; 7 positions agree with TRBD1. Trimming removed 6 bases from V and 5 bases from J; junction bases left unmatched: 7. Germline CDR1 reads ENHRY; CDR2 reads SYGVKD. The CDR3 has 15 amino acids. CDR3 residues: CAIRETGQDNSPLHF. DNA of the CDR3: TGTGCCATCAGAGAAACAGGACAGGATAATTCACCCCTCCACTTT.

The chain uses TRBV9 and TRBJ2-2; TRBD2 is a possible D gene (5 bases). CDR1 and CDR2 (germline): SGDLS, YYNGEE. Trimming left V 0 bases short and J 3 bases short, with 18 bases between. The length of the CDR3 is 18 residues. The CDR3: CASSVDPLSGGYTGELFF. The CDR3 DNA sequence: TGTGCCAGCAGCGTAGATCCCCTTTCCGGCGGGTACACCGGGGAGCTGTTTTTT.

In the case of this clone: Other DNA sequences in the same sample also yield this CDR3. This chain connects TRBV5-5 to TRBJ2-7, with 10 bases aligning to TRBD2. Germline loops: CDR1 SGHKS, CDR2 YYEKEE (reference sequence). CDR3 length: 14 residues. Trimming cost V 7 bases and J 2 bases; bases outside gene matches: 6. For the CDR3, the DNA is TGTGCCAGCTCCTTAGCGGGGGGCCCCTACGAGCAGTACTTC. Translated: CASSLAGGPYEQYF.

This clone was seen only a few times. V and J are TRBV5-4 and TRBJ2-1; 8 bases align to TRBD1. Trimming cost V 3 bases and J 5 bases; bases outside gene matches: 7. Germline V gene data show CDR1 as SGHNT and CDR2 as YYREEE (reference sequence). The CDR3 runs 15 residues. The CDR3 loop reads CASSSLDRGNNEQFF. The CDR3 region has the DNA TGTGCCAGCAGCTCGCTTGACAGGGGAAACAATGAGCAGTTCTTC.

The chain couples TRBV7-2 to TRBJ2-1; D uncertain. The germline V gene encodes CDR1 SGHTA and CDR2 FQGNSA. The CDR3 covers 13 residues. V was clipped by 3 bases and J by 5 bases, with 8 bases between them. The CDR3 sequence is CASSFLENNEQFF. The CDR3 DNA follows: TGTGCCAGCAGCTTCTTAGAGAACAATGAGCAGTTCTTC. The variable domain in full, with the rest retrieved from reference TRBV7-2 and TRBJ2-1, is GAGVSQSPSNKVTEKGKDVELRCDPISGHTALYWYRQSLGQGLEFLIYFQGNSAPDKSGLPSDRFSAERTGGSVSTLTIQRTQQEDSAVYLCASSFLENNEQFFGPGTRLTVL.

The chain joins TRBV24-1 to TRBJ2-2; tentative D call: TRBD1 (5 bases). CDR3 length: 15 residues. Per the germline V gene, CDR1 is KGHDR and CDR2 is SFDVKD. The V end lost 10 bases, the J end lost 7 bases, and 21 bases lay between the germline ends. For the CDR3, the DNA is TGTGCCACGGGTGGGGCAAGCGAGGTACGCGGGGAGCTGTTTTTT. Translation gives CATGGASEVRGELFF.

The chain is built from TRBV6-5 and TRBJ1-3, with D tentatively TRBD1 (5 bases). Germline CDR1 reads MNHEY; CDR2 reads SVGAGI. This CDR3 is 15 amino acids long. V dropped 5 bases and J dropped 0 bases, with 11 bases sitting between them. CDR3: CASSLGHYSGNTIYF. CDR3 in DNA: TGTGCCAGCAGTCTTGGACACTACTCTGGAAACACCATATATTTT.

The rearrangement uses TRBV6-2 or TRBV6-3 and TRBJ1-6, with no clear D. Germline CDR1 is MNHEY and CDR2 is SVGEGT. Trimming took 2 bases from V and 9 from J, leaving 20 bases between them. CDR3 length: 17 residues. CDR3 sequence: CASSYLLIPGPTSPLHF. CDR3 bases: TGTGCCAGCAGTTACCTCCTTATACCGGGTCCTACTTCACCCCTCCACTTT.

The chain links TRBV15 to TRBJ2-3; D is uncertain. Germline V gives CDR1 LNHNV, CDR2 YYDKDF (reference sequence). Trimming shortened V by 0 bases and J by 5 bases, and 6 bases separated the two germline ends. The CDR3 is made up of 13 amino acids. Here the CDR3 reads CATSRDIEDTQYF. The CDR3 coding sequence is TGTGCCACCAGCAGAGATATAGAAGATACGCAGTATTTT.

The chain is built from TRBV19 and TRBJ1-1; a weak D match, TRBD1 (6 bases). Between the trimmed V and J ends, which lost 4 bases and 7 bases, there was a span of 16 bases. The CDR3 runs to 14 residues. From germline, CDR1 is LNHDA and CDR2 SQIVND (reference sequence). The CDR3 DNA sequence: TGTGCCAGTAGTACATACCGGGACAAAATTGAAGCTTTCTTT. Translated: CASSTYRDKIEAFF.